This T cell receptor (beta chain) was obtained from a study of blood T cell repertoires in COVID-19. Study processing details: Reference gene primer amplification yielded estimated nucleated cell counts. Method: immunoSEQ multiplex PCR; TCRdb's copy keeps in-frame clones and lacks some. V and J calls and clone size come straight from that table; D and trimming were deduced from the DNA. The sample yields 200,000 to 250,000 clones, around 87% seen once. With 4 bases removed from V and 3 bases from J, the gap between germline ends came to 17 bases. Germline values: CDR1 SGDLS, CDR2 YYNGEE. The CDR3 length is 15 residues. Individuals aged about 18 to 95 years were recruited from roughly 22 US areas. Categorization into cohorts depended on clinical history that participants reported.

V is TRBV9 and J is TRBJ2-7, with D possibly being TRBD1 (5 bases). This TCR derives from a young man who had been exposed to COVID-19. Sequencing was done on a sample of PBMCs or T cells enriched from blood (not recorded which). The CDR3 spells CASSPLGVQSYEQYF. DNA for the CDR3: TGTGCCAGCAGCCCTCTAGGGGTCCAGAGCTACGAGCAGTACTTC.